This T cell receptor (beta chain) emerged from a study of blood T cell repertoires in COVID-19. Across the study: Collection of acute and convalescent COVID-19 samples took place in the United States, Italy and Spain. PBMCs, B-cell-depleted T cells, or T cells provided the cDNA or gDNA that made up the material.

Seattle enrolled patients during active infection and tracked them longitudinally. V was clipped by 5 bases and J by 10 bases, with 10 bases between them. Germline CDR1 and CDR2: SGHNT and YENEEA. This CDR3 is built from 11 residues. As handled by the study authors: Amplification with reference gene primers provided the estimates of nucleated cell counts. Libraries were prepared by immunoSEQ multiplex PCR; TCRdb keeps only in-frame clonotypes and omits some of them. From that table come the V and J calls and clone size; the DNA was used to work out D and trimming. The sample holds under 300,000 clones; about nine tenths are singletons and the top ten take 12%.

The chain combines TRBV11-3 with TRBJ2-3; D ambiguous. This TCR derives from a woman in her twenties or thirties with COVID-19, enrolled during active disease. Sequences were obtained from peripheral blood. CDR3 sequence reads: CASSASAAQYF. Written as DNA, the CDR3 is TGTGCCAGCAGCGCTTCGGCGGCGCAGTATTTT.